These 4 T cell receptor beta chains originate from one sample sequenced in a study of neurological immune-mediated disorders. From the 5' RACE reads, TCRdb called clonotypes with MiXCR, one entry per CDR3 protein. In the table there are just under 60,000 distinct CDR3 sequences, 3% to 4% of which are singletons. Sequences were obtained from PBMCs. Receptors were obtained from a woman under 40 with multiple sclerosis.

The table lists this clonotype with many counts. The chain is built from TRBV5-1 and TRBJ2-3; 12 bases are shared with TRBD1. This CDR3 has 18 residues. V gave up 5 bases and J gave up 2 bases; unmatched junction bases: 12. Germline-derived CDR1 and CDR2 are SGHRS and YFSETQ. The CDR3, as DNA: TGCGCCAGCAGACTCGGGGACAGGGGGCAGGGGGCCACAGATACGCAGTATTTT. This codes for CASRLGDRGQGATDTQYF. The variable domain in full, with the rest retrieved from reference TRBV5-1 and TRBJ2-3, is KAGVTQTPRYLIKTRGQQVTLSCSPISGHRSVSWYQQTPGQGLQFLFEYFSETQRNKGNFPGRFSGRQFSNSRSEMNVSTLELGDSALYLCASRLGDRGQGATDTQYFGPGTRLTVL.

The sample holds many counts of this clonotype. The rearrangement links TRBV5-1 to TRBJ2-5; TRBD1 matches at 9 bases. Per the germline V gene, CDR1 is SGHRS and CDR2 is YFSETQ. V shed 4 bases, J shed 4 bases, and the junction held 2 bases outside the gene matches. The length of the CDR3 is 13 residues. CDR3: CASSMDRGETQYF. For the CDR3, the DNA is TGCGCCAGCAGCATGGACAGGGGAGAGACCCAGTACTTC.

At least ten counts were recorded for this clonotype. This rearrangement joins TRBV5-5 to TRBJ1-2; D gene ambiguous. Between the trimmed V and J ends, which lost 4 bases and 4 bases, there was a span of 11 bases. The CDR3 extends over 13 amino acids. Germline V gives CDR1 SGHKS, CDR2 YYEKEE (reference sequence). CDR3 nucleotide sequence: TGTGCCAGCAGCCATTGGACGGGCTATGGCTACACCTTC. Its protein product is CASSHWTGYGYTF.

This clonotype has ten or more counts. The rearrangement links TRBV20-1 to TRBJ2-7; D gene uncertain. Trimming stripped 3 bases from V and 6 bases from J, with 15 bases between. This CDR3 has 13 amino acids. CDR1 is DFQATT, CDR2 SNEGSKA, per germline (reference sequence). CDR3 loop: CSARGQVFFEQYF. CDR3 coding DNA: TGCAGTGCTAGGGGTCAGGTATTCTTCGAGCAGTACTTC.